This T cell receptor (beta chain) was recorded in a study of blood T cell repertoires in COVID-19 (dated by TCRdb to 2020 to 2021). Regarding the research as a whole: Collaborator samples came from the United States, Italy and Spain and covered acute and convalescent phases of COVID-19. The prospective study material was composed of cDNA or gDNA derived from T cells, B-cell-depleted T cells, or PBMCs. Subjects who had been exposed to COVID-19, were actively infected with it, or had recovered from it provided the deeply sampled blood TCRbeta repertoires that made up the dataset. A freely available public database, intended as a resource for researchers studying the immune response to SARS-CoV-2, is where the repertoires were released. The samples were drawn from the first 160 participants of the ongoing ImmuneRACE study and from 950 to 1,500 subjects provided by 6 global collaborators. The sample metadata nearly always contained a de-identified subject ID, COVID-19 status, age in years and sex. HLA class I and class II types, where available, came from metadata supplied by the sample provider rather than from assay-based typing. General study outcomes and caveats: Clinical and demographic metadata were provided uncurated, with the amount varying by source and participant.

V is clipped by 3 bases and J by 0 bases, and the sequence between their germline boundaries is 9 bases long. The CDR3 spans 14 residues, from the cysteine through the phenylalanine. The sequence is cut down to CDR3 DNA, 42 bases in frame from base 1. CDR1 and CDR2 (SQVTM, ANQGSEA) derive from the germline V gene. TCRbeta CDR3 regions were amplified from genomic DNA by means of the immunoSEQ Assay, a bias-controlled multiplex PCR. The published analysis was carried out like this. The number of nucleated cells in each sample was estimated from the amplification of reference gene primers within the assay. To quantify the absolute abundance of each unique TCRbeta CDR3 rearrangement, sequence reads were collapsed and filtered. Productive Simpson clonality was computed per sample as the square root of Simpson's diversity index over productive rearrangements. TCRdb carries this immuneACCESS record with in-frame sequences only. Its versions omit some clonotypes, under half of them owing to an unresolved V gene in the studies checked, with the rest unexplained. The V and J calls and clone size come from that table; D and trimming were worked out from the DNA. The table for this sample lists 85,000 to 95,000 clones; around three quarters of them were counted only once. The top ten constitute roughly 7.3% of the sample.

Of note for this clone: Its antigen remains undetermined. It has no much larger one-base neighbor in the sample; base qualities were not kept.

Whole blood was collected in K2EDTA tubes by collaborating institutions according to the institutions' own protocols. Collaborator samples were shipped for TCRbeta analysis as frozen whole blood, isolated PBMCs, or DNA extracted from either sample type. This clonotype originated in a man in his 70s with acute or convalescent COVID-19. The sample taken for sequencing was peripheral blood. The V gene is TRBV29-1 and the J gene is TRBJ2-1; the D gene is possibly TRBD1, with 5 bases matching. The nucleotide sequence is TGCAGCGTTGAGGGGCCGAGCTCCTACAATGAGCAGTTCTTC. This encodes CSVEGPSSYNEQFF.